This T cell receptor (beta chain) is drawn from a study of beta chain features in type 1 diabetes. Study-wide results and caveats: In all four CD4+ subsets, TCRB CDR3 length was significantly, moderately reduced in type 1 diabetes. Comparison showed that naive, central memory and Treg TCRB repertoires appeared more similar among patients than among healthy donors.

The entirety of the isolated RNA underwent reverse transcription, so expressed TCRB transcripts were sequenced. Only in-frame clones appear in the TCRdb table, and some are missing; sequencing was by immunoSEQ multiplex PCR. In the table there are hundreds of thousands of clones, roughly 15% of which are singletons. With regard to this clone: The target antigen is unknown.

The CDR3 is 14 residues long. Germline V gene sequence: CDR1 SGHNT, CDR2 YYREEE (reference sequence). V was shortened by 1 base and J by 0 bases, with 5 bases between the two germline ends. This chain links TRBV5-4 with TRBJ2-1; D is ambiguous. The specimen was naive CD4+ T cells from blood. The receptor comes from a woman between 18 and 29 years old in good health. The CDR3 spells CASSLKSSYNEQFF. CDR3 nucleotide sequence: TGTGCCAGCAGCTTGAAAAGCTCCTACAATGAGCAGTTCTTC.